This T cell receptor beta chain was observed in a study of blood T cell repertoires in COVID-19. Trimming at V came to 9 bases and at J to 11 bases, leaving 5 bases not matched to a gene. Germline CDR1 MGHDK, CDR2 SYGVNS. The CDR3 sequence is 12 residues long. The protocol was immunoSEQ multiplex PCR, while the TCRdb copy is restricted to in-frame clones and leaves out a portion. The repertoire holds about 480,000 clones, 88% seen once, with 1.5% to 2% in the top ten. The sample consisted of PBMCs or T cells enriched from blood (not recorded which). This clonotype was sampled from a woman aged 40 to 50 who had recovered from COVID-19. V is TRBV25-1 and J is TRBJ2-1, with TRBD2 matching over 12 bases. The CDR3 DNA reads TGTGCCAGTGGACTAGCGGGACATCAGCAGTTCTTC. Translated: CASGLAGHQQFF.